Following are 18 T cell receptor beta chains from one sample sequenced in a study of T cell repertoires in cytomegalovirus infection. No antigen has been assigned to these receptors. TCRdb processed the reads anew with MiXCR; each CDR3 protein has one entry. The sample has around 750,000 distinct CDR3 sequences; 32% are singletons. Sequencing used cultured CD8+ T cells from PBMCs, obtained from culture after CMV antigen stimulation. The receptors stem from a human donor in good health (CMV status not recorded). Some clones in this sample may be carry-over from other donors' samples.

V and J are TRBV6-5 and TRBJ2-3; D might be TRBD1 or TRBD2, each matching 6 bases. Germline V gene sequence: CDR1 MNHEY, CDR2 SVGAGI. CDR3 length: 17 amino acids. V was pared by 5 bases and J by 0 bases, with 18 bases between. The CDR3 bases are TGTGCCAGCAGTACGGGGGCGCGAGGTATCAGCACAGATACGCAGTATTTT. It codes for CASSTGARGISTDTQYF.

The V call is TRBV29-1, the J call TRBJ1-2; D gene unclear. CDR3 length: 10 amino acids. Germline CDR1 reads SQVTM; CDR2 reads ANQGSEA. V gave up 5 bases and J gave up 5 bases, with 6 bases separating them. The DNA of the CDR3 is TGCAGCGTTTTGGATTATGGCTACACCTTC. Its protein product is CSVLDYGYTF.

This clonotype has more than one count but fewer than ten. V usage is TRBV24-1 and J usage is TRBJ1-1; 7 positions agree with TRBD1. Germline V gene lookup returns CDR1 KGHDR and CDR2 SFDVKD. Trimming removed 4 bases from V and 4 bases from J; junction bases left unmatched: 2. The length of the CDR3 is 13 residues. The CDR3 DNA reads as TGTGCCACCAGTGAACGGGACAGCACTGAAGCTTTCTTT. Translated, it gives CATSERDSTEAFF.

There are a few counts of this clonotype. The rearrangement joins TRBV7-9 to TRBJ2-7; 7 bases align to TRBD1. From germline, CDR1 is SEHNR and CDR2 FQNEAQ (reference sequence). The CDR3 has 13 amino acids. Germline trimming cut 4 bases from V and 5 bases from J; bases unmatched to any gene: 5. CDR3 coding DNA: TGTGCCAGCAGCTCCCGACAGGGCCACGAGCAGTACTTC. Translated: CASSSRQGHEQYF.

The chain employs TRBV6-1 and TRBJ2-1, with 9 bases that match TRBD1. Germline V gene lookup returns CDR1 MNHNS and CDR2 SASEGT. The J segment lost 8 bases and the V segment lost 6 bases, leaving 5 bases of the junction unmatched. The CDR3 covers 13 residues. The CDR3 DNA reads TGTGCCAGCAGACAACAGGGGGCCGATGAGCAGTTCTTC. Protein product: CASRQQGADEQFF.

This rearrangement joins TRBV4-1 to TRBJ2-7; the D gene could be TRBD1 or TRBD2 (6 bases each). The V and J ends lost 1 base and 7 bases respectively, with 14 bases between them. CDR1 is MGHRA, CDR2 YSYEKL, per germline. The CDR3 contains 14 residues. Written as DNA, the CDR3 is TGCGCCAGCAGCCAAGCCCCGGGGGCTCAGGAGCAGTACGTC. It codes for CASSQAPGAQEQYV.

In its sample, this clonotype was seen a few times. J is TRBJ2-1 and V is TRBV7-4, with D maybe TRBD1 (7 bases). Germline CDR1 is SGHVT and CDR2 is SQSDAQ. The CDR3 contains 15 residues. V was shortened by 4 bases and J by 3 bases, with 13 bases between the two germline ends. CDR3 sequence: CASSSTRDSYNEQFF. The DNA of the CDR3 is TGTGCCAGCAGCTCAACGCGGGACAGCTACAATGAGCAGTTCTTC.

The chain carries TRBV9 and TRBJ1-2; 8 nucleotides agree with TRBD1. CDR1 is SGDLS and CDR2 is YYNGEE in the germline V gene. The CDR3 contains 14 residues. With V trimmed by 3 bases and J by 3 bases, 4 bases remained unmatched. The CDR3 bases are TGTGCCAGCAGCGACCCGACAGGGGACTATGGCTACACCTTC. Its protein product is CASSDPTGDYGYTF.

J is TRBJ2-7 and V is TRBV5-5; D unresolved. Trimming removed 4 bases at V and 0 bases at J, with 20 bases between. CDR3 length: 17 residues. Germline V gene sequence: CDR1 SGHKS, CDR2 YYEKEE (reference sequence). In DNA form, the CDR3 reads TGTGCCAGCAGCCCCCGCAGCGTGGCATCGAGCTCCTACGAGCAGTACTTC. It is translated as CASSPRSVASSSYEQYF.

This clonotype showed up just a few times. The chain couples TRBV6-8 to TRBJ1-1, with TRBD1 as a possible D gene (5 bases). The germline gives CDR1 MNHGY, CDR2 SAAAGT. Trimming took off 2 bases at V and 1 base at J, with 11 bases between the two ends. The CDR3 totals 15 residues. The chain's CDR3 is CASSYAPGGNTEAFF. Here the CDR3 DNA reads TGTGCCAGCAGTTACGCCCCCGGGGGGAACACTGAAGCTTTCTTT.

J is TRBJ1-5 and V is TRBV15, with 10 bases aligning to TRBD1. The V gene's germline CDR1 is LNHNV and CDR2 YYDKDF (reference sequence). The CDR3 length is 16 residues. V was pared by 5 bases and J by 2 bases, with 6 bases of the junction left unmatched. In DNA form, the CDR3 reads TGTGCCACCAGCGAGGACAGGGGGGAAGGCAATCAGCCCCAGCATTTT. This sequence encodes CATSEDRGEGNQPQHF.

Only a few counts were recorded for this clonotype. V gene TRBV6-2 or TRBV6-3 combines with J gene TRBJ2-7; D is possibly TRBD1 (5 bases). Trimming removed 2 bases at V and 0 bases at J, with 14 bases between. Germline-derived CDR1 and CDR2 are MNHEY and SVGEGT. The CDR3 contains 16 residues. The CDR3 DNA is TGTGCCAGCAGTTACATAGACAGCTCCTACTCCTACGAGCAGTACGTC. As protein: CASSYIDSSYSYEQYV.

V and J are TRBV6-5 and TRBJ1-1, with D possibly matching TRBD1 (5 bases). The CDR3 consists of 15 residues. CDR1 is MNHEY, CDR2 SVGAGI, per germline. Between the trimmed V and J ends, which lost 0 bases and 7 bases, there was a span of 15 bases. CDR3 in amino acids: CASSYSIGREGEAFF. The CDR3 region has the DNA TGTGCCAGCAGTTACTCGATCGGCAGGGAGGGTGAAGCTTTCTTT.

In its sample, this clonotype was seen a few times. The chain employs TRBV7-9 and TRBJ2-7; tentatively, D is TRBD1 (6 bases). Germline V gene sequence: CDR1 SEHNR, CDR2 FQNEAQ (reference sequence). With 4 bases removed from V and 3 bases from J, the gap between germline ends came to 25 bases. The CDR3 has 18 residues. The CDR3 sequence: CASSSNPGQTIAYYEQYF. For the CDR3, the DNA is TGTGCCAGCAGCTCCAACCCCGGACAGACGATCGCATACTACGAGCAGTACTTC. Drawing the rest from reference TRBV7-9 and TRBJ2-7, the complete variable domain is DTGVSQNPRHKITKRGQNVTFRCDPISEHNRLYWYRQTLGQGPEFLTYFQNEAQLEKSRLLSDRFSAERPKGSFSTLEIQRTEQGDSAMYLCASSSNPGQTIAYYEQYFGPGTRLTVT.

This chain connects TRBV7-6 to TRBJ2-1; 9 bases fit TRBD1. Germline CDR1 is SGHVS and CDR2 is FNYEAQ. The ends lost 5 bases at V and 7 bases at J; junction bases unmatched: 3. This CDR3 region has 13 residues. CDR3 bases: TGTGCCAGCAGCGCAGGGACAGGGAATGAGCAGTTCTTC. This codes for CASSAGTGNEQFF.

The genes are TRBV19 and TRBJ1-1; D is ambiguous. The CDR3 has 11 residues. From germline, CDR1 is LNHDA and CDR2 SQIVND (reference sequence). The V gene lost 5 bases and the J gene lost 6 bases, with 7 bases spanning the gap. CDR3 protein: CASSGKSEAFF. The CDR3 bases are TGTGCCAGTAGTGGAAAGTCTGAAGCTTTCTTT.

The CDR3 DNA reads as TGTGCCAGCAGCTCTCTAGACAGTCGTATGAACACTGAAGCTTTCTTT. Translated: CASSSLDSRMNTEAFF. This rearrangement joins TRBV7-6 to TRBJ1-1; D may be TRBD1 (5 bases). The germline V gene has CDR1 SGHVS and CDR2 FNYEAQ. V dropped 4 bases and J dropped 0 bases, with 15 bases sitting between them. This CDR3 spans 16 amino acids.

This clonotype showed up just once. This sequence joins TRBV11-1 and TRBJ2-7; 9 bases line up with TRBD2. After removal of 1 base from V and 3 bases from J, the junction contained 10 bases not matched to a gene. Per the germline V gene, CDR1 is SGHAT and CDR2 is FQDESV (reference sequence). The CDR3 runs to 17 residues. In DNA, the CDR3 is TGTGCCAGCAGCTTAGACGGGCGACTAGCGGCCGGCTACGAGCAGTACTTC. This encodes CASSLDGRLAAGYEQYF.